Below are 26 T cell receptor beta chains sequenced from a single sample in a study of Ad26.COV2.S vaccination and SARS-CoV-2 variants. This table comes from immunoSEQ multiplex PCR, and its TCRdb copy is limited to in-frame clones, with some not included. The top ten clones hold 6.4% of a sample with roughly 350,000 clones, about 85% of them seen once. Treatment described: around 19 received Ad26.COV2.S at low or high dose, single or two shots; about 5 received placebo; per-sample allocation not given. Day 63 after the first injection of vaccine or placebo was the sampling time. Here the sequenced sample was peripheral blood, taken in a trial of Ad26.COV2.S vaccine versus placebo. Source of these receptors: a person aged 18 to 65 who received the Ad26.COV2.S COVID-19 vaccine or a placebo.

The rearrangement joins TRBV28 to TRBJ1-5, with no clear D. This CDR3 contains 13 residues. The germline V gene has CDR1 MDHEN and CDR2 SYDVKM. Trimming left V 2 bases short and J 6 bases short, with 8 bases between. The CDR3 protein is CASSLIVVQPQHF. The DNA of the CDR3 is TGTGCCAGCAGTTTAATCGTCGTTCAGCCCCAGCATTTT.

The chain couples TRBV9 to TRBJ1-2; 8 bases are a match to TRBD1. V lost 0 bases, J lost 2 bases, and 3 bases stayed unmatched. The CDR3 is 15 residues long. Germline V gene lookup returns CDR1 SGDLS and CDR2 YYNGEE. DNA for the CDR3: TGTGCCAGCAGCGTAGGGACAGGGCCCAACTATGGCTACACCTTC. This sequence encodes CASSVGTGPNYGYTF.

The chain links TRBV28 to TRBJ2-5, with 13 positions matching TRBD2. V lost 4 bases to trimming and J lost 4 bases; unmatched junction nucleotides: 9. Germline CDR1 MDHEN, CDR2 SYDVKM. The CDR3 spans 17 residues. The CDR3 reads CASSSGTSGTRGETQYF. DNA of the CDR3: TGTGCCAGCAGTTCCGGGACTAGCGGGACCCGGGGAGAGACCCAGTACTTC.

The chain links TRBV27 to TRBJ2-3; 9 nucleotides align to TRBD2. Germline values: CDR1 MNHEY, CDR2 SMNVEV (reference sequence). V lost 8 bases and J lost 3; bases outside the gene matches: 3. The CDR3 contains 13 residues. CDR3 coding DNA: TGTGCCAGCGGTGGACTAGCGACAGATACGCAGTATTTT. Its translation is CASGGLATDTQYF.

The CDR3 DNA sequence: TGTGCCAGCAGAACTAGCGGGAGAGGTAGCGAGCAGTACTTC. Translated: CASRTSGRGSEQYF. V and J are TRBV13 and TRBJ2-7; TRBD2 matches 11 bases. CDR3 size: 14 residues. J was trimmed by 6 bases and V by 6 bases; bases with no gene match: 7. Germline V CDR1 and CDR2: PRHDT, FYEKMQ (reference sequence).

As regards this clone: Other DNA sequences of this sample code for an identical CDR3. This sequence joins TRBV29-1 and TRBJ1-1; D ambiguous. The V end was cut by 4 bases, the J end by 1 base, with 4 bases between. The length of the CDR3 is 11 residues. Germline V gene data show CDR1 as SQVTM and CDR2 as ANQGSEA. The CDR3: CSVGENTEAFF. In nucleotides, the CDR3 is TGCAGCGTTGGGGAGAACACTGAAGCTTTCTTT.

This clone has only one observation. The chain recombines TRBV5-1 with TRBJ2-1, with TRBD1 identical over 8 bases. Germline values: CDR1 SGHRS, CDR2 YFSETQ. Trimming cost V 3 bases and J 5 bases; bases outside gene matches: 4. The CDR3 is made up of 14 amino acids. In nucleotides, the CDR3 is TGCGCCAGCAGCTCCAGGACAGGGAACAATGAGCAGTTCTTC. This sequence encodes CASSSRTGNNEQFF.

This clone was seen a single time. The chain has TRBV25-1 and TRBJ1-6; tentatively, D is TRBD1 (5 bases). Germline V gene data show CDR1 as MGHDK and CDR2 as SYGVNS. The CDR3 is 14 amino acids. V gave up 4 bases and J gave up 7 bases, with 11 bases separating them. The CDR3 DNA reads as TGTGCCAGCAGTGTACGGGGGGGAAATTCACCCCTCCACTTT. Translating it yields CASSVRGGNSPLHF.

V is TRBV4-3 and J is TRBJ1-2; D gene unclear. V lost 0 bases to trimming and J lost 3 bases, with 8 bases between them. There are 14 residues in the CDR3. CDR1 is LGHNA and CDR2 is YSLEER in the germline V gene. The CDR3 sequence is CASSQDADYYGYTF. CDR3 bases: TGCGCCAGCAGCCAAGATGCAGACTACTATGGCTACACCTTC.

Only one count was recorded for this clone. V usage is TRBV7-3 and J usage is TRBJ2-1; 11 bases line up with TRBD2. The CDR3 consists of 16 residues. The germline V gene encodes CDR1 SGHTA and CDR2 FQGTGA. V lost 2 bases and J lost 7; bases outside the gene matches: 7. CDR3: CASSLAASGGINEQFF. In nucleotides, the CDR3 is TGTGCCAGCAGCTTAGCGGCTAGCGGGGGGATTAATGAGCAGTTCTTC.

This chain links TRBV27 with TRBJ1-1; possible D gene TRBD1, 5 bases. Trimming left V 1 base short and J 7 bases short, with 19 bases between. The germline V gene encodes CDR1 MNHEY and CDR2 SMNVEV (reference sequence). This CDR3 comprises 16 residues. The CDR3 protein is CASSLWIGAGTFEAFF. DNA of the CDR3: TGTGCCAGCAGTTTATGGATCGGGGCAGGGACGTTTGAAGCTTTCTTT.

This clone occurred once. The chain uses TRBV18 and TRBJ1-3; 7 bases are shared with TRBD1. Germline V CDR1 and CDR2: KGHSH, LQKENI. V was pared by 5 bases and J by 0 bases, with 4 bases of the junction left unmatched. This CDR3 contains 15 residues. The CDR3 protein is CASSAQGLSGNTIYF. CDR3 DNA: TGTGCCAGCTCAGCACAGGGGCTCTCTGGAAACACCATATATTTT.

The genes are TRBV6-2 or TRBV6-3 and TRBJ1-5; a possible D gene is TRBD1 (6 bases). V gave up 4 bases and J gave up 8 bases, with 15 bases separating them. Germline CDR1 MNHEY, CDR2 SVGEGT. The CDR3 is 14 residues long. The CDR3 protein is CASSSRQARKPQHF. CDR3 DNA sequence: TGTGCCAGCAGTTCCCGACAGGCCCGTAAGCCCCAGCATTTT.

The chain uses TRBV6-5 and TRBJ2-1; 9 bases line up with TRBD2. Germline lookup yields CDR1 MNHEY and CDR2 SVGAGI. This CDR3 is built from 15 residues. The V segment lost 3 bases and the J segment 6 bases; nucleotides outside the gene matches: 6. CDR3: CASSYSGSSSNEQFF. In DNA, the CDR3 is TGTGCCAGCAGTTATAGCGGGAGTTCGTCCAATGAGCAGTTCTTC.

J is TRBJ1-6 and V is TRBV19, with D perhaps matching TRBD1 (5 bases). V lost 5 bases and J 3 bases, leaving 20 bases between the germline ends. The CDR3 covers 18 residues. The V gene's germline CDR1 is LNHDA and CDR2 SQIVND (reference sequence). The CDR3 region has the DNA TGTGCCAGTAGTTTCGGACACGAGGAGCAACTCTATAATTCACCCCTCCACTTT. It translates to CASSFGHEEQLYNSPLHF. The full variable domain, its missing parts supplied by reference TRBV19 and TRBJ1-6, is DGGITQSPKYLFRKEGQNVTLSCEQNLNHDAMYWYRQDPGQGLRLIYYSQIVNDFQKGDIAEGYSVSREKKESFPLTVTSAQKNPTAFYLCASSFGHEEQLYNSPLHFGNGTRLTVT.

The rearrangement uses TRBV3-1 (or the pseudogene TRBV3-2) and TRBJ2-7; TRBD1 matches 7 bases. This CDR3 contains 15 residues. Looked up from germline, CDR1 is LGHDT and CDR2 is YNNKEL (reference sequence). The ends lost 0 bases at V and 5 bases at J; junction bases unmatched: 7. The CDR3 loop reads CASSQDGQAANEQYF. CDR3 bases: TGTGCCAGCAGCCAAGATGGACAGGCCGCCAACGAGCAGTACTTC.

The gene calls are TRBV27 and TRBJ2-6, with D possibly TRBD2 on 6 matching bases. The ends were cut back, 0 bases at V and 0 bases at J, with 15 bases in the middle. Germline values: CDR1 MNHEY, CDR2 SMNVEV (reference sequence). The CDR3 loop spans 19 amino acids. The CDR3 sequence: CASSLSPRDASSGANVLTF. The CDR3 DNA sequence: TGTGCCAGCAGTTTATCCCCGCGGGACGCCAGCTCTGGGGCCAACGTCCTGACTTTC.

V is TRBV4-2 and J is TRBJ1-1, with D tentatively TRBD1 (5 bases). The ends were cut back, 2 bases at V and 4 bases at J, with 14 bases in the middle. Per the germline V gene, CDR1 is LGHNA and CDR2 is YNFKEQ. The CDR3 extends over 15 amino acids. The CDR3 DNA is TGTGCCAGCAGCCAACAGATAGGGGCATTCACTGAAGCTTTCTTT. Amino acids: CASSQQIGAFTEAFF.

The chain recombines TRBV7-2 with TRBJ2-3; no clear D. Germline CDR1 is SGHTA and CDR2 is FQGNSA. CDR3 length: 15 amino acids. Trimming removed 2 bases at V and 0 bases at J, with 9 bases between. CDR3: CASSLLPDSTDTQYF. The CDR3 coding sequence is TGTGCCAGCAGCTTACTTCCCGACAGCACAGATACGCAGTATTTT.

This chain connects TRBV11-2 to TRBJ2-7; TRBD2 matches 8 bases. The CDR3 spans 15 residues. V shed 2 bases, J shed 2 bases, and the junction held 5 bases outside the gene matches. CDR1 is SGHAT, CDR2 FQNNGV, per germline. CDR3 residues: CASSLNPGGAYEQYF. CDR3 coding DNA: TGTGCCAGCAGCTTAAACCCCGGGGGGGCCTACGAGCAGTACTTC.

The gene calls are TRBV5-6 and TRBJ1-6; D gene unclear. CDR1 and CDR2 (germline): SGHDT, YYEEEE. This CDR3 is built from 15 residues. The ends were cut back, 0 bases at V and 10 bases at J, with 14 bases in the middle. The CDR3 DNA is TGTGCCAGCAGCTTGGTTGGCAGAGGGCAGTCACCCCTCCACTTT. Its translation: CASSLVGRGQSPLHF. Drawing the rest from reference TRBV5-6 and TRBJ1-6, the complete variable domain is DAGVTQSPTHLIKTRGQQVTLRCSPKSGHDTVSWYQQALGQGPQFIFQYYEEEERQRGNFPDRFSGHQFPNYSSELNVNALLLGDSALYLCASSLVGRGQSPLHFGNGTRLTVT.

This clone appeared once. The chain employs TRBV28 and TRBJ2-1; TRBD2 matches at 8 bases. The CDR3 consists of 17 residues. J was trimmed by 2 bases and V by 2 bases; bases with no gene match: 8. Germline CDR1 reads MDHEN; CDR2 reads SYDVKM. The CDR3 reads CASSLAPGRVTYNEQFF. The CDR3 DNA sequence: TGTGCCAGCAGTTTAGCTCCCGGGAGGGTTACCTACAATGAGCAGTTCTTC. Full variable domain (remainder filled in from reference TRBV28 and TRBJ2-1): DVKVTQSSRYLVKRTGEKVFLECVQDMDHENMFWYRQDPGLGLRLIYFSYDVKMKEKGDIPEGYSVSREKKERFSLILESASTNQTSMYLCASSLAPGRVTYNEQFFGPGTRLTVL.

CDR3 sequence: CASSFDGTPSNEKLFF. In nucleotides, the CDR3 is TGTGCCAGCAGCTTCGACGGGACACCATCTAATGAAAAACTGTTTTTT. The chain has TRBV5-4 and TRBJ1-4; D possibly corresponds to TRBD1 (6 bases). CDR1 is SGHNT and CDR2 is YYREEE in the germline V gene (reference sequence). This CDR3 is built from 16 residues. Between the trimmed V and J ends, which lost 2 bases and 3 bases, there was a span of 14 bases.

The rearrangement links TRBV9 to TRBJ2-5; 7 bases fit TRBD1. Germline V lookup: CDR1 SGDLS, CDR2 YYNGEE. The CDR3 spans 15 residues. Germline trimming cut 4 bases from V and 6 bases from J; bases unmatched to any gene: 12. As DNA, the CDR3 is TGTGCCAGCAGCCTGATTGGGACAGAGCCACAGACCCAGTACTTC. Its protein is CASSLIGTEPQTQYF.

V and J are TRBV25-1 and TRBJ1-2; TRBD1 might be the D (5 bases). Germline V gene data show CDR1 as MGHDK and CDR2 as SYGVNS. The CDR3 extends over 16 amino acids. V lost 4 bases, J lost 4 bases, and 19 bases lay in between. CDR3 loop: CASSGRGILGSYGYTF. The CDR3 DNA sequence: TGTGCCAGCAGTGGGAGGGGAATACTCGGTAGCTATGGCTACACCTTC.

This chain joins TRBV19 and TRBJ1-2, with 9 bases matching TRBD1. The CDR3 is 14 amino acids. Germline CDR1 LNHDA, CDR2 SQIVND (reference sequence). V shed 5 bases and J 6 bases; nucleotides not matched to a gene: 7. DNA for the CDR3: TGTGCCAGTAGTTCTACGAACAGGGGGCATGGCTACACCTTC. This gives the protein CASSSTNRGHGYTF.